Given below is one T cell receptor (beta chain) in context. Its antigen is unidentified. The data stem from a study of OX40 agonist ivuxolimab in advanced cancers. On the study more broadly: Partial responses occurred in Three dose-escalation patients, one with hepatocellular carcinoma and two with cutaneous melanoma.

The germline V and J ends were trimmed by 3 bases and 2 bases, with 8 bases remaining between them. Germline V lookup: CDR1 MDHEN, CDR2 SYDVKM. CDR3 size: 14 residues. Data came from immunoSEQ multiplex PCR; TCRdb stores just in-frame clones and leaves some out. The repertoire consists of tens of thousands of clones, with approximately 90% occurring once and the leading ten covering 12%. Study findings and constraints: Expansion of clones was among the lowest in partial responders at 0.1-3.0 mg/kg.

Source: CD4+ or CD8+ T cells sorted from blood, taken in a trial of the OX40 agonist ivuxolimab. The TCR sequence derives from an adult with an advanced solid tumor such as melanoma, head and neck, liver or kidney cancer. The J gene is TRBJ2-1, the V gene TRBV28, with TRBD1 as a possible D gene (6 bases). The CDR3 nucleotides are TGTGCCAGCAGTTTGAGGGGGACCTACAATGAGCAGTTCTTC. This gives the protein CASSLRGTYNEQFF.